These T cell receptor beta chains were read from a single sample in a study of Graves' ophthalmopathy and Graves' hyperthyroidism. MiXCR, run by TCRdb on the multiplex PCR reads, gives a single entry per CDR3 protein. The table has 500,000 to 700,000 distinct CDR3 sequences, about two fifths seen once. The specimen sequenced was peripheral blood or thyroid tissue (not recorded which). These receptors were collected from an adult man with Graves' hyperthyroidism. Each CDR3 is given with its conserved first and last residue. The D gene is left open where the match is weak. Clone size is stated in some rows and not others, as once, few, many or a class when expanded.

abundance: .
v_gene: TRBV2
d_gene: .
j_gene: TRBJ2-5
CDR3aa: CASSDRRETQYF
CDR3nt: TGTGCCAGCAGTGACAGAAGAGAGACCCAGTACTTC

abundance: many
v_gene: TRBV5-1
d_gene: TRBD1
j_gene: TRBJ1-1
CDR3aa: CASSPGTGPEAFF
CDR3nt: TGCGCCAGCAGCCCAGGGACAGGGCCTGAAGCTTTCTTT

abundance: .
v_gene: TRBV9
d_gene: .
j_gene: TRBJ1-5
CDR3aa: CASSQGRGGTPQHF
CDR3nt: TGTGCCAGCAGCCAAGGGCGGGGAGGTACGCCCCAGCATTTT

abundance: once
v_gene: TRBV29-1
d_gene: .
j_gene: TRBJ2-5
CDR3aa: CSVEFRGARETQYF
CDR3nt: TGCAGCGTTGAGTTTCGGGGCGCGAGGGAGACCCAGTACTTC

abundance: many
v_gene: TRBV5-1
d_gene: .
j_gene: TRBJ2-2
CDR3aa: CASARRDWRDTGELFF
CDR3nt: TGCGCCAGCGCACGGCGCGACTGGCGTGACACCGGGGAGCTGTTTTTT

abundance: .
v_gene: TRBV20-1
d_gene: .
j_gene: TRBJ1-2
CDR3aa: CSARQGVNYGYTF
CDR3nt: TGCAGTGCTAGACAGGGAGTTAACTATGGCTACACCTTC

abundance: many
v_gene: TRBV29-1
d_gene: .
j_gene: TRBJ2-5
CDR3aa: CSVEEGTQYF
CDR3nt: TGCAGCGTTGAGGAGGGGACCCAGTACTTC

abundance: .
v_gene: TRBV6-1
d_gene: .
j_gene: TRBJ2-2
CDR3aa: CASSYLGSGTAGELFF
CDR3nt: TGTGCCAGCAGTTACCTAGGGTCAGGGACGGCCGGGGAGCTGTTTTTT

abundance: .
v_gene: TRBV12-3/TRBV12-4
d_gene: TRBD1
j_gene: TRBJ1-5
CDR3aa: CASSPTDRGWNQPQHF
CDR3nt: TGTGCCAGCAGCCCCACCGACAGGGGATGGAATCAGCCCCAGCATTTT

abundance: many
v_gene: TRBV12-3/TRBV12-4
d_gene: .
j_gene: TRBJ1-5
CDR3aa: CASSEGGHNQPQHF
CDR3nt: TGTGCCAGCAGTGAGGGCGGCCACAATCAGCCCCAGCATTTT

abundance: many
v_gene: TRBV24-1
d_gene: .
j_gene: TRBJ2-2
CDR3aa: CATSPDSRELFF
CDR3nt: TGTGCCACCAGTCCGGACAGCCGGGAGCTGTTTTTT

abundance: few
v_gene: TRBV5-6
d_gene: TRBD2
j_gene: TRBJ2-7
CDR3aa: CASSTGTSGTYEQYF
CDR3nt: TGTGCCAGCAGCACTGGGACTAGCGGGACCTACGAGCAGTACTTC

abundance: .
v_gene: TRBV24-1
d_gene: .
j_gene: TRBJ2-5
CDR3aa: CATQGTGQETQYF
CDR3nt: TGTGCCACACAGGGTACGGGGCAAGAGACCCAGTACTTC

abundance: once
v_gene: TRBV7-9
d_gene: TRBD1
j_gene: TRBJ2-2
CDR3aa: CASNPGTGRGERPGELFF
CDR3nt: TGTGCCAGCAACCCCGGGACAGGGAGAGGGGAGAGACCCGGGGAGCTGTTTTTT

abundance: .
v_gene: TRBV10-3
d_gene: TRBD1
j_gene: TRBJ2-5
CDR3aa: CASRGLGETQYF
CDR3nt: TGTGCCAGCAGGGGGTTGGGGGAGACCCAGTACTTC

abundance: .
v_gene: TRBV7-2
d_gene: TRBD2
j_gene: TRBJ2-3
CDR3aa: CASSVASGATGTQYF
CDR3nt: TGTGCCAGCAGCGTGGCTAGCGGGGCTACAGGTACGCAGTATTTT

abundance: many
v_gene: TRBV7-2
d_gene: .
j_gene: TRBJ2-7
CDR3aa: CASSLGGNTNF
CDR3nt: TGTGCCAGCAGCTTAGGTGGGAATACAAACTTC

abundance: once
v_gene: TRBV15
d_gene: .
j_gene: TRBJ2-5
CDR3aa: CATSSESTIGETQYF
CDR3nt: TGTGCCACCAGCAGTGAGTCGACTATCGGGGAGACCCAGTACTTC

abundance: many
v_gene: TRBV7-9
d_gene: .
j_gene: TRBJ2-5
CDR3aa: CASSWAFFGVKETQYF
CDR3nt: TGTGCCAGCAGCTGGGCTTTCTTCGGGGTAAAAGAGACCCAGTACTTC

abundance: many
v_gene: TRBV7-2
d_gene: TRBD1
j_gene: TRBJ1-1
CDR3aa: CASSLGPGQMNTEAFF
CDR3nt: TGTGCCAGCAGCTTAGGCCCGGGACAGATGAACACTGAAGCTTTCTTT

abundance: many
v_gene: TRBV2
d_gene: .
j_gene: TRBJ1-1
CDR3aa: CASRTIRGHTEAFF
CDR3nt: TGTGCCAGCAGAACCATCAGGGGCCACACTGAAGCTTTCTTT

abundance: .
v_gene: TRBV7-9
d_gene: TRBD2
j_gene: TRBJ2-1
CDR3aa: CASSIAGGRNEQFF
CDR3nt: TGTGCCAGTAGTATTGCGGGGGGGCGCAATGAGCAGTTCTTC

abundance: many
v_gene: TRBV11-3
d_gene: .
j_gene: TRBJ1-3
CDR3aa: CASRLDTNSGNTIYF
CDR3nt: TGTGCCAGCAGGCTAGACACAAACTCTGGAAACACCATATATTTT

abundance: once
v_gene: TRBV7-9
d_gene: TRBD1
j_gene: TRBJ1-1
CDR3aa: CASSQDREPGPEAFF
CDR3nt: TGTGCCAGCAGCCAGGACAGGGAACCAGGCCCTGAAGCTTTCTTT

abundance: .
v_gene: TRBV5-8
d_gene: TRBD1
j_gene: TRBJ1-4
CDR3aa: CASSSSGGAGEKLFF
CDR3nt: TGTGCCAGCAGTTCTTCAGGGGGCGCGGGTGAAAAACTGTTTTTT

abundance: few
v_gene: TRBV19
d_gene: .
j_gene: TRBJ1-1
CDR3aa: CASSMNSLNTEAFF
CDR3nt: TGTGCCAGTAGTATGAACAGCCTGAACACTGAAGCTTTCTTT

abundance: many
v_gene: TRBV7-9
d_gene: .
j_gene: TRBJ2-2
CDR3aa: CASSLGSWTRELFF
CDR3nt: TGTGCCAGCAGCTTAGGAAGTTGGACCAGGGAGCTGTTTTTT

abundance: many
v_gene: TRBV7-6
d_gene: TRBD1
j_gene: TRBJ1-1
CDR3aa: CASSLSTGANTEAFF
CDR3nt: TGTGCCAGCAGCTTATCGACAGGGGCCAACACTGAAGCTTTCTTT

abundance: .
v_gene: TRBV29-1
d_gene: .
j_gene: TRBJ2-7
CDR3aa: CSVETGSEQYF
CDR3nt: TGCAGCGTTGAGACAGGCAGCGAGCAGTACTTC

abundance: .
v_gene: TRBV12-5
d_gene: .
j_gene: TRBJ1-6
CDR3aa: CASGVLAGSYNSPLHF
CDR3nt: TGTGCTAGTGGGGTCTTAGCGGGCTCCTATAATTCACCCCTCCACTTT

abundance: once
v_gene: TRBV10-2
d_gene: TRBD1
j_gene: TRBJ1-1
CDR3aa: CASTSQGATEAFF
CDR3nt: TGCGCCAGCACCTCCCAGGGGGCCACTGAAGCTTTCTTT

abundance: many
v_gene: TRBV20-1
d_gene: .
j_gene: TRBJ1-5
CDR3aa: CSARDLLREGFNQPQHF
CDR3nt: TGCAGTGCTAGAGATCTCTTACGGGAGGGGTTCAATCAGCCCCAGCATTTT

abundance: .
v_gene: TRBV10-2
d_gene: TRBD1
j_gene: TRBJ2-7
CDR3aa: CASSDPASGTGVDYEQYF
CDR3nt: TGCGCCAGCAGTGACCCCGCGTCGGGGACAGGGGTCGACTACGAGCAGTACTTC

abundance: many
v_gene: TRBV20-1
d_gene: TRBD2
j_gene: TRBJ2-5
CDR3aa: CSATPRAGGRETQYF
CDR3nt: TGCAGTGCTACCCCTAGAGCGGGAGGGCGGGAGACCCAGTACTTC

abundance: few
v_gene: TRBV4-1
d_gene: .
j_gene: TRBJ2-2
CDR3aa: CASRGGLRNGELFF
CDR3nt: TGCGCCAGCAGAGGGGGACTGCGGAACGGGGAGCTGTTTTTT

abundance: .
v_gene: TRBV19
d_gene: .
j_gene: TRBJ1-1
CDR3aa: CASSLVGVGTEAYF
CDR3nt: .

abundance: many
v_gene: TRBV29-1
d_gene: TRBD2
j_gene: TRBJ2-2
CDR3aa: CSVVTSGSWAGELFF
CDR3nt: TGCAGCGTAGTGACTAGCGGGAGCTGGGCCGGGGAGCTGTTTTTT

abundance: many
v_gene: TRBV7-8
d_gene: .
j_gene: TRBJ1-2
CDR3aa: CASSAGHEGYGYTF
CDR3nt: TGTGCCAGCAGCGCGGGACACGAGGGCTATGGCTACACCTTC

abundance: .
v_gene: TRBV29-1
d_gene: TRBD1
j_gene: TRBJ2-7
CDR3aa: CSVNQGVDEQYF
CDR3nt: TGCAGCGTTAATCAGGGGGTAGACGAGCAGTACTTC

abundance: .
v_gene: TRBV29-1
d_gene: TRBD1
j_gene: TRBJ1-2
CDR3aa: CSVCLRGDSSTF
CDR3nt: TGCAGCGTTTGTCTCCGCGGGGACAGCTCAACCTTC

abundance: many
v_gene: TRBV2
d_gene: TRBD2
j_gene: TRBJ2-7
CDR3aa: CASSKASGTSGGTTYEQYF
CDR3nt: TGTGCCAGCAGTAAAGCAAGTGGGACTAGCGGGGGAACTACCTACGAGCAGTACTTC

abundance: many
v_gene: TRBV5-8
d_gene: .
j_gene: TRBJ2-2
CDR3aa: CASTGARAGELFF
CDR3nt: TGTGCCAGCACAGGGGCGAGAGCCGGGGAGCTGTTTTTT

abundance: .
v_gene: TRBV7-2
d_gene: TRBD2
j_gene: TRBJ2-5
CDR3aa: CASSLVVGGRAGTQYF
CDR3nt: TGTGCCAGCAGCTTAGTGGTCGGCGGGAGAGCTGGGACCCAGTACTTC

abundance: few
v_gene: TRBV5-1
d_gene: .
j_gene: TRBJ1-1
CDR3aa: CASSLAGKVVRLNTEAFF
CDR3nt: TGCGCCAGCAGCTTGGCCGGGAAGGTAGTTAGGTTGAACACTGAAGCTTTCTTT

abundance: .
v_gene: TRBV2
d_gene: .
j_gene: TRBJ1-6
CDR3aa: CASSEALGGQNSPLHF
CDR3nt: TGTGCCAGCAGTGAAGCGCTGGGAGGGCAGAATTCACCCCTCCACTTT

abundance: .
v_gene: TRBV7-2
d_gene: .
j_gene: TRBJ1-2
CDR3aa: CASRAPGHTLYGYTF
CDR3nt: TGTGCCAGCAGAGCTCCGGGACACACCCTCTATGGCTACACCTTC

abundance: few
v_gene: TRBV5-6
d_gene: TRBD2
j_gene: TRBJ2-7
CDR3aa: CASSFWTSSSYEQYF
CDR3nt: TGTGCCAGCAGCTTCTGGACTAGCAGCTCCTACGAGCAGTACTTC

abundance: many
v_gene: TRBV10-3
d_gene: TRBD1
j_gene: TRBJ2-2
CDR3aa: CAISAGGTATNTGELFF
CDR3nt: TGTGCCATCAGTGCCGGTGGGACAGCTACAAACACCGGGGAGCTGTTTTTT

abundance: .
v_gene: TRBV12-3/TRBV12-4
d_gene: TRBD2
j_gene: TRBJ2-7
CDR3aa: CASSWEGPYEQYF
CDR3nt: TGTGCCAGCAGTTGGGAGGGCCCCTACGAGCAGTACTTC

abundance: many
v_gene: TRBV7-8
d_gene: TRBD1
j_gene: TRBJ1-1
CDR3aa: CASSLTDRAGNTEAFF
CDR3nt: TGTGCCAGCAGCTTAACCGACAGGGCCGGTAACACTGAAGCTTTCTTT

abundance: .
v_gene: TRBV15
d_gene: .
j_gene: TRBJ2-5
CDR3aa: CATSRQGQETQYF
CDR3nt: TGTGCCACCAGCAGACAGGGACAAGAGACCCAGTACTTC

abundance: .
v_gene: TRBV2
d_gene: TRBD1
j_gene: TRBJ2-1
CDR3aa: CASRDRGGNEQFF
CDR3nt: TGTGCCAGCCGGGACAGGGGTGGCAATGAGCAGTTCTTC

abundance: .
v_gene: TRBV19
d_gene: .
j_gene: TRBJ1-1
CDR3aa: CASRKREMNTEAFF
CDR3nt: TGTGCCAGTAGGAAAAGGGAGATGAACACTGAAGCTTTCTTT

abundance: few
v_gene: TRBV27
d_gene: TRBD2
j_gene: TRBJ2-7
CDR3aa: CASKPGTSGLGEQYF
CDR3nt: TGTGCCAGCAAGCCCGGGACTAGCGGTCTAGGTGAGCAGTACTTC

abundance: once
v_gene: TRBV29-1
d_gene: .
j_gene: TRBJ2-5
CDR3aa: CSLEGGSGFQETQYF
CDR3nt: TGCAGCCTTGAGGGGGGTAGCGGGTTCCAAGAGACCCAGTACTTC

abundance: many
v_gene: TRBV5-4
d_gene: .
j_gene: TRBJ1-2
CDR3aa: CASSSEGIGYGYTF
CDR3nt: TGTGCCAGCAGCTCGGAAGGGATCGGCTATGGCTACACCTTC

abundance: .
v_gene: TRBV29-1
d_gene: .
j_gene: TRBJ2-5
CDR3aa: CSVGGGARETQYF
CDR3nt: TGCAGCGTTGGGGGGGGCGCGAGGGAGACCCAGTACTTC